The entry that follows covers one T cell receptor beta chain sequence. TCRdb independently ran MiXCR on the reads; one entry per CDR3 protein. Seen here are around 740,000 distinct CDR3 sequences, approximately 40% observed once, and the top ten hold under 3%. This sample is part of a study of T cell repertoires in cytomegalovirus infection. Whole-study context: Carrying CMV and the relevant HLA type showed in public TCR beta signatures.

This CDR3 has 19 amino acids. The V gene's germline CDR1 is KGHDR and CDR2 SFDVKD. The V and J ends lost 3 bases and 7 bases respectively, with 27 bases between them. Specimen: PBMCs. This TCR derives from a human donor in good health (CMV status not recorded). Some clones in this sample may be carry-over from other donors' samples. The V gene is TRBV24-1, the J gene TRBJ2-1; tentatively, D is TRBD2 (7 bases). The CDR3 coding sequence is TGTGCCACCAGTGATACGACTAGAGGGGGGGCCTCAAAGTTGAATGAGCAGTTCTTC. Translating gives CATSDTTRGGASKLNEQFF.